The 29 T cell receptor beta chains given below trace back to one sample, sequenced in a study of identical twins. One entry per CDR3 protein results from TCRdb running MiXCR on the 5' RACE reads. In the table there are 400,000 to 550,000 distinct CDR3 sequences, approximately 22% of which are singletons. The data were also submitted as part of a second study, on T cells expressing NK-cell markers.

Sample: CD4+ T cells sorted from blood. Receptors were obtained from a woman aged 18 to 35 in good health.

This clonotype was detected a few times. The chain couples TRBV29-1 to TRBJ2-7; 8 positions match TRBD1. This CDR3 comprises 12 residues. Per germline, CDR1 SQVTM and CDR2 ANQGSEA. In DNA, the CDR3 is TGCAGTTTTATGGGACAGGTGTACGAGCAGTACTTC. Amino acids: CSFMGQVYEQYF.

CDR3 region: CASSLQGWSPLHF. The CDR3 region has the DNA TGTGCCAGCAGCTTACAGGGTTGGTCACCCCTCCACTTT. The V call is TRBV7-2, the J call TRBJ1-6; the D gene is possibly TRBD1 (5 bases). V was trimmed by 2 bases and J by 10 bases, leaving 9 bases between them. Germline CDR1 and CDR2: SGHTA and FQGNSA. The CDR3 covers 13 residues.

The table lists this clonotype with a few counts. The chain recombines TRBV18 with TRBJ2-6; 9 bases align to TRBD1. Germline V CDR1 and CDR2: KGHSH, LQKENI. Germline trimming cut 3 bases from V and 7 bases from J; bases unmatched to any gene: 7. The CDR3 covers 16 residues. CDR3 DNA sequence: TGTGCCAGCTCACCGCCGGGACAGGGAATTGCCAACGTCCTGACTTTC. Protein sequence: CASSPPGQGIANVLTF.

This chain uses TRBV20-1 with TRBJ2-5; 7 bases align to TRBD2. Germline assignment: CDR1 DFQATT and CDR2 SNEGSKA (reference sequence). The CDR3 totals 15 residues. Trimming at V came to 3 bases and at J to 5 bases, leaving 12 bases not matched to a gene. CDR3 sequence: CSASLSGGAWETQYF. CDR3 nucleotide sequence: TGCAGTGCTAGCTTGTCGGGGGGTGCTTGGGAGACCCAGTACTTC.

This clonotype was seen more than once but under ten times. This sequence joins TRBV5-1 and TRBJ2-1, with a tentative D call TRBD1 (7 bases). Germline V lookup: CDR1 SGHRS, CDR2 YFSETQ. The CDR3 has 15 amino acids. V lost 4 bases and J 2 bases, leaving 13 bases between the germline ends. The CDR3 nucleotides are TGCGCCAGCAGCCCAGGGGGGCACACCTACAATGAGCAGTTCTTC. Translating it yields CASSPGGHTYNEQFF.

This chain joins TRBV12-3 or TRBV12-4 and TRBJ2-7, with TRBD2 identical over 12 bases. J was trimmed by 6 bases and V by 5 bases; bases with no gene match: 5. The CDR3 runs to 14 residues. CDR3 DNA sequence: TGTGCCAGCAGTCACGGACTAGCGGGAATCGAGCAGTACTTC. The encoded protein is CASSHGLAGIEQYF.

The chain links TRBV18 to TRBJ2-6; 8 positions agree with TRBD1. The CDR3 is made up of 21 amino acids. Looked up from germline, CDR1 is KGHSH and CDR2 is LQKENI. With 6 bases clipped from V and 2 bases from J, the junction kept 21 bases outside the gene matches. CDR3 in amino acids: CASSSGIIGGQETTGANVLTF. CDR3 in DNA: TGTGCCAGCTCCTCCGGGATAATTGGGGGACAGGAGACAACTGGGGCCAACGTCCTGACTTTC.

The chain links TRBV10-3 to TRBJ2-7; TRBD2 aligns across 10 bases. CDR1 is ENHRY, CDR2 SYGVKD, per germline. V shed 5 bases, J shed 2 bases, and the junction held 3 bases outside the gene matches. The CDR3 contains 14 residues. CDR3 nucleotide sequence: TGTGCCATCAGTCCCCTAGCGGGAGCCTACGAGCAGTACTTC. Its protein product is CAISPLAGAYEQYF.

A few counts support this clonotype. The chain joins TRBV7-9 to TRBJ2-1, with D hard to call. Germline V gives CDR1 SEHNR, CDR2 FQNEAQ (reference sequence). This CDR3 is built from 13 residues. V was shortened by 1 base and J by 5 bases, with 6 bases between the two germline ends. In DNA, the CDR3 is TGTGCCAGCAGCTTAGTAGCCCACAATGAGCAGTTCTTC. Its protein product is CASSLVAHNEQFF.

This clonotype came up a few times. The chain is built from TRBV12-3 or TRBV12-4 and TRBJ2-1; no firm D call. V was pared by 8 bases and J by 4 bases, with 12 bases between. The CDR3 has 13 residues. The CDR3 here is CASAFSSYNEQFF. CDR3 sequence (DNA): TGTGCCAGCGCGTTTAGTAGTTACAATGAGCAGTTCTTC.

The V and J genes are TRBV20-1 and TRBJ1-1; no clear D gene. The CDR3 is 14 residues long. Looked up from germline, CDR1 is DFQATT and CDR2 is SNEGSKA (reference sequence). Trimming pared 1 base from V and 2 bases from J, leaving 11 bases between. The CDR3 sequence: CSARVHGPNTEAFF. CDR3 bases: TGCAGTGCTAGAGTCCATGGCCCAAACACTGAAGCTTTCTTT.

This clonotype was seen a few times. V gene TRBV20-1 combines with J gene TRBJ2-1; 8 bases map to TRBD2. Germline V lookup: CDR1 DFQATT, CDR2 SNEGSKA (reference sequence). V dropped 4 bases and J dropped 5; count of bases not matched to a gene: 4. CDR3 length equals 13 residues. The CDR3 sequence: CSAIRGGNNEQFF. CDR3 DNA: TGCAGTGCTATCCGGGGGGGTAACAATGAGCAGTTCTTC.

This sequence joins TRBV7-9 and TRBJ1-1; D uncertain. This CDR3 contains 14 residues. The germline V gene has CDR1 SEHNR and CDR2 FQNEAQ (reference sequence). Trimming took 5 bases from V and 5 from J, leaving 15 bases between them. The CDR3 here is CASSSLNVGTEAFF. The CDR3 region has the DNA TGTGCCAGCAGCAGCTTAAATGTGGGGACTGAAGCTTTCTTT. Supplemented by reference TRBV7-9 and TRBJ1-1, the full variable domain reads DTGVSQNPRHKITKRGQNVTFRCDPISEHNRLYWYRQTLGQGPEFLTYFQNEAQLEKSRLLSDRFSAERPKGSFSTLEIQRTEQGDSAMYLCASSSLNVGTEAFFGQGTRLTVV.

This clonotype turned up a few times. V gene TRBV4-3 combines with J gene TRBJ1-4; 8 bases align to TRBD1. V dropped 1 base and J dropped 7; count of bases not matched to a gene: 8. CDR1 and CDR2 (germline): LGHNA, YSLEER. The CDR3 sequence is 16 residues long. This CDR3 reads CASSQAPGGAGEKLFF. The CDR3 DNA reads as TGCGCCAGCAGCCAAGCACCAGGGGGCGCGGGTGAAAAACTGTTTTTT.

The chain employs TRBV7-9 and TRBJ2-3; tentative D call: TRBD2 (5 bases). Germline V gene lookup returns CDR1 SEHNR and CDR2 FQNEAQ (reference sequence). V lost 5 bases and J 4 bases, leaving 13 bases between the germline ends. CDR3 length equals 14 residues. This CDR3 is CASSLHLRADTQYF. CDR3 in DNA: TGTGCCAGCAGCCTTCATTTGAGGGCAGATACGCAGTATTTT.

This clonotype appeared a few times. The rearrangement links TRBV12-3 or TRBV12-4 to TRBJ2-1; D gene ambiguous. The CDR3 sequence is 13 residues long. Trimming stripped 4 bases from V and 10 bases from J, with 14 bases between. The CDR3 region has the DNA TGTGCCAGCAGTTCTTCCGAAGAAGGCGAGCAGTTCTTC. Its protein is CASSSSEEGEQFF.

The chain has TRBV29-1 and TRBJ2-2; D may be TRBD1 (5 bases). The CDR3 length is 13 residues. Germline CDR1 is SQVTM and CDR2 is ANQGSEA. V lost 4 bases to trimming and J lost 7 bases, with 13 bases between them. The CDR3 region has the DNA TGCAGCGTTGCCCGACAGTCCAACGGGGAGCTGTTTTTT. Encoded protein: CSVARQSNGELFF.

This clonotype was observed a handful of times. The gene calls are TRBV7-9 and TRBJ1-5, with a possible D match to TRBD1 (6 bases). Looked up from germline, CDR1 is SEHNR and CDR2 is FQNEAQ (reference sequence). V dropped 5 bases and J dropped 1 base, with 9 bases sitting between them. This CDR3 contains 14 residues. CDR3 nucleotides: TGTGCCAGCAGCGAGGGGGAGAGCAATCAGCCCCAGCATTTT. It translates to CASSEGESNQPQHF.

In this sample, this clonotype turned up many times. V is TRBV12-3 or TRBV12-4 and J is TRBJ1-2; TRBD1 might be the D (5 bases). V gave up 5 bases and J gave up 0 bases, with 10 bases separating them. The CDR3 sequence is 14 residues long. The CDR3 here is CASSDTQANYGYTF. The DNA of the CDR3 is TGTGCCAGCAGTGATACACAGGCTAACTATGGCTACACCTTC.

The DNA for the CDR3 is TGTGCCAGCAGTACGGCGGACAGTTTCACCTACGAGCAGTACTTC. This gives the protein CASSTADSFTYEQYF. This chain joins TRBV2 and TRBJ2-7; D is possibly TRBD1 (6 bases). The CDR3 has 15 amino acids. Germline V gene sequence: CDR1 SNHLY, CDR2 FYNNEI. The V end was cut by 5 bases, the J end by 2 bases, with 16 bases between.

This clonotype came up many times. The chain carries TRBV20-1 and TRBJ2-7, with D possibly being TRBD2 (5 bases). Germline V lookup: CDR1 DFQATT, CDR2 SNEGSKA (reference sequence). This CDR3 comprises 13 residues. V was clipped by 5 bases and J by 5 bases, with 16 bases between them. CDR3 bases: TGCAGTGCTCTAGCACCCGGCGGTCACGAGCAGTACTTC. The encoded protein is CSALAPGGHEQYF.

The chain carries TRBV19 and TRBJ2-3, with 10 bases lining up with TRBD2. Germline-derived CDR1 and CDR2 are LNHDA and SQIVND (reference sequence). V lost 1 base and J lost 5; bases outside the gene matches: 9. CDR3 length: 17 residues. CDR3 region: CASSIVAASGSGDTQYF. CDR3 sequence (DNA): TGTGCCAGTAGTATAGTGGCGGCTAGCGGGAGTGGAGATACGCAGTATTTT.

This clonotype occurred a few times. This sequence joins TRBV20-1 and TRBJ2-7, with D perhaps matching TRBD1 or TRBD2 (6 bases each). The length of the CDR3 is 12 residues. V lost 6 bases, J lost 7 bases, and 16 bases lay in between. From germline, CDR1 is DFQATT and CDR2 SNEGSKA (reference sequence). For the CDR3, the DNA is TGCAGTGCGAAGCCGGGGGCGGGTGAGCAGTACTTC. It specifies CSAKPGAGEQYF.

V is TRBV30 and J is TRBJ2-3; TRBD2 is a possible D gene (5 bases). Trimming stripped 4 bases from V and 8 bases from J, with 10 bases between. The CDR3 consists of 11 residues. The germline V gene encodes CDR1 GTSNPN and CDR2 SVGIG (reference sequence). In DNA form, the CDR3 reads TGTGCCTGGACCCGGGGTCCTACGCAGTATTTT. Translated, it gives CAWTRGPTQYF.

This clonotype was detected only a few times. CDR3 protein: CASSLYVGRYQETQYF. The CDR3, as DNA: TGTGCCAGCAGTTTATACGTGGGGAGGTACCAAGAGACCCAGTACTTC. The chain combines TRBV12-3 or TRBV12-4 with TRBJ2-5, with D perhaps matching TRBD2 (6 bases). Trimming shortened V by 2 bases and J by 0 bases, and 13 bases separated the two germline ends. The CDR3 spans 16 residues.

The chain uses TRBV9 and TRBJ1-5; perhaps TRBD1 as D (5 bases). V was trimmed by 5 bases and J by 7 bases, leaving 19 bases between them. Germline V gives CDR1 SGDLS, CDR2 YYNGEE. CDR3 length: 15 amino acids. This CDR3 reads CASSASGGWGQPQHF. CDR3 DNA sequence: TGTGCCAGCAGTGCAAGTGGGGGGTGGGGACAGCCCCAGCATTTT.

V gene TRBV12-3 or TRBV12-4 combines with J gene TRBJ2-1, with 7 nucleotides matching TRBD1. V shed 5 bases and J 4 bases; nucleotides not matched to a gene: 11. The CDR3 is 16 residues long. Here the CDR3 reads CASSPDRSLGYNEQFF. The CDR3 DNA reads as TGTGCCAGCAGTCCGGACAGGTCCCTGGGTTACAATGAGCAGTTCTTC.

The genes are TRBV29-1 and TRBJ2-1, with TRBD2 matching over 10 bases. Germline loops: CDR1 SQVTM, CDR2 ANQGSEA. The trim removed 6 bases at V and 9 bases at J, leaving 11 bases unmatched. This CDR3 has 14 amino acids. CDR3 sequence (DNA): TGCAGCGTAGGGAAAGCGGGAGGGCCGAGTGAGCAGTTCTTC. As protein: CSVGKAGGPSEQFF.

This clonotype was observed a few times. This rearrangement joins TRBV28 to TRBJ2-5; no reliable D call. Trimming cost V 5 bases and J 5 bases, with 12 bases left between them. The CDR3 is 13 amino acids. Per germline, CDR1 MDHEN and CDR2 SYDVKM. The CDR3 region is CASSDTAPETQYF. The CDR3 nucleotides read TGTGCCAGCAGTGATACTGCCCCCGAGACCCAGTACTTC.